This entry describes one T cell receptor beta chain. This clonotype was observed many times. Its binding antigen is unknown. Per-base quality was not reported, and no clone a single base away is much larger than it. The study deep-sequenced TCR repertoires of sorted CD4+ and CD8+ blood T cells from severe aplastic anemia patients and healthy subjects. Ficoll-Paque density gradient centrifugation was used to isolate peripheral blood mononuclear cells. Before DNA extraction, CD4+ and CD8+ T cells were sorted with FACS or magnetic beads. The sample belongs to a study of CD8+CD57+ T cells in acquired aplastic anemia listed by TCRdb under 2018. In the study overall: Extracted DNA from sorted CD4+ and CD8+ cells averaged about 2.9 ug, ranging from roughly 0.19 to 27.4 ug. Healthy donor samples averaged roughly 9.8 million reads for CD4+ and fewer than 12 million for CD8+ cells. The full study reports these points: Patients and healthy controls showed no significant difference in CD8+ Simpson's diversity (P=0.060). Around 27 CD8+ CDR3 sequences were shared between patients and controls but appeared highly expressed in patients and within their immunodominant clones.

Profiling of TCR beta VDJ combinations and CDR3 sequences used genomic DNA as the template. An Illumina HiSeq 2000 was used for TCR repertoire sequencing. In the authors' own workflow: TRBV/TRBJ rearrangement plots, CDR3 size and DJ length profiles, and Simpson's diversity index were used to assess repertoires. Whichever DNA sequence was most abundant in the deep sequencing data was defined as the immunodominant clone. CDR3 amino acid sequences were screened for sharing across subjects and compared with published repertoires and the VDJdb database. TCRdb passed the public sequencing reads through fastp at Q25 and MiXCR, retaining productive beta sequences. Entries are consolidated by CDR3 protein sequence, retaining the most common genes and DNA. The authors' filters were not applied to this entry. For this sample there are hundreds of thousands of distinct CDR3 sequences; around 72% appear just once. The top ten hold under 5% of the sample.

There are 16 amino acids in the CDR3, from cysteine to phenylalanine inclusive. Only the CDR3 DNA stays, 48 bases, in frame from base 1. The germline V gene yields MNHEY for CDR1 and SVGAGI for CDR2. At the junction V is shortened by 2 bases and J by 5 bases; bases outside the gene matches: 11. This receptor chain uses TRBV6-5 and TRBJ2-7; TRBD1 matches 8 bases in the middle. This sequence originates from a human donor in good health, serving as a control. Source material: sorted CD4+, CD8+, or CD8+CD57+ T cells (not recorded which) from PBMCs. The nucleotide sequence reads TGTGCCAGCAGTTACGGGATTGTCCAGGGGGCCAACGAGCAGTACTTC. Protein translation: CASSYGIVQGANEQYF.